This TCR beta chain emerged from a study of PD-1 blockade in classical Hodgkin lymphoma. Study-wide context: The study gave patients nivolumab 3 mg/kg intravenously every 2 weeks. Regarding the study as a whole: Reported findings placed baseline TCR diversity lower in newly diagnosed patients (compared with healthy donors). Any patient who commenced nivolumab under 1 year after ASCT was excluded. What drove the repertoire differences, possibly disease activity or prior therapy, has not been defined.

Brentuximab vedotin exposure varied, and every patient relapsed after autologous stem cell transplantation. Notes on this clone: The antigen is unknown.

The method was immunoSEQ multiplex PCR; TCRdb's version includes in-frame clones alone and lacks a portion of them. The data contain about 58,000 clones, roughly 90% of them singletons. The CDR3 runs 15 residues. J lost 2 bases, V lost 9 bases, and 13 bases had no gene match. The germline gives CDR1 SNHLY, CDR2 FYNNEI. The sequenced sample was peripheral blood mononuclear cells (PBMCs), obtained before the second cycle of nivolumab. The TCR originated in a human donor with classical Hodgkin lymphoma. The rearrangement uses TRBV2 and TRBJ2-7, with TRBD1 matching over 7 bases. The CDR3: CARKSGAGGAYEQYF. The DNA of the CDR3 is TGTGCCAGGAAATCCGGGGCAGGGGGAGCCTACGAGCAGTACTTC.